Presented here are 5 T cell receptor beta chains from one specimen sequenced in a study of cytomegalovirus exposure and HLA in healthy donors. Primers: 60 Vbeta forward and 13 Jbeta reverse. The repertoire was sequenced with immunoSEQ multiplex PCR; TCRdb's copy has only in-frame clones and lacks some. The table records under 150,000 clones, around four fifths of them present only once. Input material: PBMCs. The receptors were sampled from a male donor in good health and CMV-seropositive.

This clone was observed a few times. The gene calls are TRBV4-3 and TRBJ2-7; TRBD1 matches at 7 bases. The ends lost 0 bases at V and 2 bases at J; junction bases unmatched: 4. Germline V gene lookup returns CDR1 LGHNA and CDR2 YSLEER. This CDR3 is 15 amino acids long. CDR3 sequence reads: CASSQDEGTAYEQYF. The CDR3, as DNA: TGCGCCAGCAGCCAAGACGAAGGGACAGCCTACGAGCAGTACTTC.

In the case of this clone: Other DNA sequences within the sample encode an identical CDR3. The V call is TRBV28, the J call TRBJ1-5; D is perhaps TRBD1 (5 bases). V was pared by 6 bases and J by 5 bases, with 20 bases between. CDR1 is MDHEN, CDR2 SYDVKM, per germline. CDR3 length equals 16 residues. CDR3 bases: TGTGCCAGCAGCGGTGCTTTGGGGCAGCCACATCAGCCCCAGCATTTT. It encodes CASSGALGQPHQPQHF.

CDR3 loop: CASSWTGGETQYF. CDR3 nucleotides: TGTGCCAGTAGTTGGACAGGGGGAGAGACCCAGTACTTC. This chain joins TRBV19 and TRBJ2-5, with TRBD1 matching 10 bases. There are 13 residues in the CDR3. From germline, CDR1 is LNHDA and CDR2 SQIVND (reference sequence). J lost 4 bases, V lost 5 bases, and 1 base had no gene match.

The V and J genes are TRBV7-3 and TRBJ2-1; D unclear. Per germline, CDR1 SGHTA and CDR2 FQGTGA. There are 13 residues in the CDR3. Trimming left V 4 bases short and J 3 bases short, with 7 bases between. CDR3 DNA sequence: TGTGCCAGCAGCTCATCTAACTACAATGAGCAGTTCTTC. Residues: CASSSSNYNEQFF.

The CDR3 sequence is CATSTPDAANEKLFF. The CDR3 coding sequence is TGTGCCACCAGCACGCCAGACGCGGCTAATGAAAAACTGTTTTTT. The rearrangement uses TRBV15 and TRBJ1-4; D is undetermined. Germline V gene sequence: CDR1 LNHNV, CDR2 YYDKDF (reference sequence). Trimming cost V 4 bases and J 3 bases, with 12 bases left between them. This CDR3 is built from 15 residues.